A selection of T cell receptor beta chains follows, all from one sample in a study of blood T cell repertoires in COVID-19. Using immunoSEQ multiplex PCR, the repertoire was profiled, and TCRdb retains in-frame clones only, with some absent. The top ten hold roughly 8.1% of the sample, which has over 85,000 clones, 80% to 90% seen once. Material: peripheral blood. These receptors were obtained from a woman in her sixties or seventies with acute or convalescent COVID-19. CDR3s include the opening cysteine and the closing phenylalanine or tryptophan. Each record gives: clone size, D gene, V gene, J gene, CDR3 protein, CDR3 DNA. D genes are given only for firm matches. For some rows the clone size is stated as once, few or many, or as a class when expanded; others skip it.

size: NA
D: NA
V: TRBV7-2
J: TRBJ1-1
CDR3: CASSSMGRTEAFF
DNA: TGTGCCAGCAGCTCCATGGGGCGGACTGAAGCTTTCTTT

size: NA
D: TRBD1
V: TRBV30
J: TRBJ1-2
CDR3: CAWRGGVRGNYGYTF
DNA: TGTGCCTGGAGGGGCGGCGTCAGGGGGAACTATGGCTACACCTTC

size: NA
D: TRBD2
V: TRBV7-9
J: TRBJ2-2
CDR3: CASSLSSGGLAGELFF
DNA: TGTGCCAGCAGCTTAAGTAGCGGGGGTCTCGCCGGGGAGCTGTTTTTT

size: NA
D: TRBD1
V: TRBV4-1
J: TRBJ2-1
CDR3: CASSQNPGQGDYNEQFF
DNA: TGCGCCAGCAGCCAAAATCCGGGACAGGGAGACTACAATGAGCAGTTCTTC

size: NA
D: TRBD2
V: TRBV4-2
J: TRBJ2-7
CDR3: CASSQADSGGFSYEQYF
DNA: TGTGCCAGCAGCCAAGCGGATAGCGGGGGGTTCTCCTACGAGCAGTACTTC

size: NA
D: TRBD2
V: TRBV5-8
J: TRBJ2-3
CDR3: CASSLARGGRDTQYF
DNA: TGTGCCAGCAGCTTGGCCCGCGGGGGGAGGGATACGCAGTATTTT

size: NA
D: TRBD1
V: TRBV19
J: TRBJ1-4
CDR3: CASSARDREKLFF
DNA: TGTGCCAGTAGTGCCCGGGACAGAGAAAAACTGTTTTTT

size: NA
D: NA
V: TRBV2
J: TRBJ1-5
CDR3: CASRGGGSRGDQPQHF
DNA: TGTGCCAGCAGGGGAGGAGGTTCCAGAGGCGATCAGCCCCAGCATTTT

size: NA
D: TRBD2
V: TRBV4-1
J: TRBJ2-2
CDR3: CASSQGLAGGYTGELFF
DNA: TGCGCCAGCAGCCAGGGACTAGCGGGAGGGTACACCGGGGAGCTGTTTTTT

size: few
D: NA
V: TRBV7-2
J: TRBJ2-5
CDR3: CASSLAGDIGETQYF
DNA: TGTGCCAGCAGCTTAGCCGGGGATATCGGAGAGACCCAGTACTTC

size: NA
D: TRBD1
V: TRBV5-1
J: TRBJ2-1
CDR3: CASSRDSSNEQFF
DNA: TGCGCCAGCAGCCGGGACAGCTCCAATGAGCAGTTCTTC

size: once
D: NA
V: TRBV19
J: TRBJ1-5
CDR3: CASSIGTASNQPQHF
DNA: TGTGCCAGTAGTATAGGGACAGCCAGTAATCAGCCCCAGCATTTT

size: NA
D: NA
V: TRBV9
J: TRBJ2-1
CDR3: CASSDGLSSYNEQFF
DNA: TGTGCCAGCAGCGACGGTCTTAGCTCCTACAATGAGCAGTTCTTC

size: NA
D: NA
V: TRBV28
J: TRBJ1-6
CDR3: CATSGAYNSPLHF
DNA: TGTGCCACCTCGGGGGCCTATAATTCACCCCTCCACTTT

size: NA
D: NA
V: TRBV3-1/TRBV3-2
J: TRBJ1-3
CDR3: CASSPQVHGTIYF
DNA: TGTGCCAGCAGCCCCCAGGTCCACGGCACCATATATTTT

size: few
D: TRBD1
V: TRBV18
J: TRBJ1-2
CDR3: CASSGVTGGRGYTF
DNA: TGTGCCAGCTCAGGAGTAACAGGGGGTCGTGGCTACACCTTC

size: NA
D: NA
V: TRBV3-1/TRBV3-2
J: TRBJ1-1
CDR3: CASRIQGNTEAFF
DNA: TGTGCCAGCAGGATCCAGGGGAACACTGAAGCTTTCTTT

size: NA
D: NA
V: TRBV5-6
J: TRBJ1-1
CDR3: CASSSPSRDTEAFF
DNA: TGTGCCAGCAGCTCCCCCAGCAGGGACACTGAAGCTTTCTTT

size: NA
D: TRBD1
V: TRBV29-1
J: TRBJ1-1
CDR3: CSVIQGGTEAFF
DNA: TGCAGCGTCATACAGGGGGGCACTGAAGCTTTCTTT

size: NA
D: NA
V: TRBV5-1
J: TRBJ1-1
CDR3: CASSARTANTEAFF
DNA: TGCGCCAGCAGCGCAAGGACAGCGAACACTGAAGCTTTCTTT

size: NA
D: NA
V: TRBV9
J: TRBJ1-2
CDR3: CASSPRTLNYGYTF
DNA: TGTGCCAGCAGCCCTCGGACATTGAACTATGGCTACACCTTC

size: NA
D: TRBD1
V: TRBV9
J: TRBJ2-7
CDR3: CASSVAGQSYEQYF
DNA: TGTGCCAGCAGCGTAGCGGGACAGAGCTACGAGCAGTACTTC

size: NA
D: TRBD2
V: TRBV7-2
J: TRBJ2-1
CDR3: CASRTKTSGRVNEQFF
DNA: TGTGCCAGCAGGACCAAGACTAGCGGGAGGGTCAATGAGCAGTTCTTC

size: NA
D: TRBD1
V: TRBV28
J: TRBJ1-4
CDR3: CASSPIKGQGAFNEKLFF
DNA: TGTGCCAGCAGCCCAATTAAGGGACAGGGGGCGTTTAATGAAAAACTGTTTTTT

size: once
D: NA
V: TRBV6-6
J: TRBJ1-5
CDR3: CASSYSGEPQHF
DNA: TGTGCCAGCAGTTACAGCGGGGAGCCCCAGCATTTT

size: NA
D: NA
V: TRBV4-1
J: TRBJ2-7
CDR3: CASSQGPSGEQYF
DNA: TGCGCCAGCAGCCAAGGCCCCTCGGGGGAGCAGTACTTC

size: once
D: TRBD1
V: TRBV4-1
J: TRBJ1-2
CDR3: CASSQDSAQGGGGYTF
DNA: TGCGCCAGCAGCCAAGATTCCGCACAGGGGGGAGGTGGCTACACCTTC

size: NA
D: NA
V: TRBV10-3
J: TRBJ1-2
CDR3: CAINEGPLNYGYTF
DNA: TGTGCCATCAACGAGGGCCCTCTTAACTATGGCTACACCTTC

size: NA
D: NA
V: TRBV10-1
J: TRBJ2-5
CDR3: CASSDSRETQYF
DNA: TGCGCCAGCAGCGACAGTAGGGAGACCCAGTACTTC

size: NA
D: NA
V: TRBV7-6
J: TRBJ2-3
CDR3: CASKNMGDREQSSTDTQYF
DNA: TGTGCCAGCAAAAACATGGGTGACAGAGAACAGTCTAGCACAGATACGCAGTATTTT

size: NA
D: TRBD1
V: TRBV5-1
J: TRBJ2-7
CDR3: CASSSGTGGSEQYF
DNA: TGCGCCAGCAGCTCAGGGACAGGGGGATCCGAGCAGTACTTC

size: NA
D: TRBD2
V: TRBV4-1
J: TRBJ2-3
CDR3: CASSQQPIERGVDTQYF
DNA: TGCGCCAGCAGCCAACAGCCAATTGAGCGGGGGGTTGATACGCAGTATTTT

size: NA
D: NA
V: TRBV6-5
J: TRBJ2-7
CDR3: CASRRKGAGEQYF
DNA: TGTGCCAGCAGGAGAAAGGGGGCGGGGGAGCAGTACTTC

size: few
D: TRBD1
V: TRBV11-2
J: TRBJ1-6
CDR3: CASSSLQGVSSPLHF
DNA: TGTGCCAGCAGCAGCTTACAGGGGGTCTCTTCACCCCTCCACTTT

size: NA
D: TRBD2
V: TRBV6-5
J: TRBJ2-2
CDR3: CASRVPGTSIGELFF
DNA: TGTGCCAGCAGGGTCCCCGGGACTAGTATCGGGGAGCTGTTTTTT

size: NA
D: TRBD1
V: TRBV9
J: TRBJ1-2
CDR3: CASSRQGNYGYTF
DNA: TGTGCCAGCAGTCGACAGGGGAACTATGGCTACACCTTC

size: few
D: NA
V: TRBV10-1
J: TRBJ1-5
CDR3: CASSDKTAFQSNQPQHF
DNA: TGCGCCAGCAGTGATAAGACAGCTTTCCAGAGCAATCAGCCCCAGCATTTT

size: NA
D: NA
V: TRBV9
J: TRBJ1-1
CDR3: CASSVAGGSTEAFF
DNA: TGTGCCAGCAGCGTAGCTGGAGGGTCTACTGAAGCTTTCTTT

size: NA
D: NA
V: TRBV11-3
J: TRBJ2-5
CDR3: CASSHAQGSETQYF
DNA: TGTGCCAGCAGCCACGCCCAGGGGTCCGAGACCCAGTACTTC

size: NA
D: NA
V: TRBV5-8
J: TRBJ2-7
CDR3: CASSFRGIAEQYF
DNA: TGTGCCAGCAGCTTCCGGGGAATTGCCGAGCAGTACTTC

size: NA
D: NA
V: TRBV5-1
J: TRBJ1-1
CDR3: CASTRGTMNTEAFF
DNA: TGCGCCAGCACGCGAGGGACAATGAACACTGAAGCTTTCTTT

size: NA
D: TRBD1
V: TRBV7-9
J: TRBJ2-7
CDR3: CASSLGQANYEQYF
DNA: TGTGCCAGCAGCTTGGGACAGGCTAACTACGAGCAGTACTTC